This TCR beta chain was identified during a study of early T cells in non-severe SARS-CoV-2 infection. Germline V gene data show CDR1 as MNHEY and CDR2 as SVGEGT. This CDR3 is 14 amino acids long. V lost 1 base and J 5 bases, leaving 12 bases between the germline ends. TCRdb processed the 5' RACE reads anew with MiXCR; each CDR3 protein has one entry. This table holds around 21,000 distinct CDR3 sequences, under 5% found once. The specimen sequenced was whole blood. This receptor was taken from an adult who was a healthcare worker with PCR-confirmed SARS-CoV-2 infection or an uninfected control (not recorded which). The rearrangement uses TRBV6-2 or TRBV6-3 and TRBJ2-7, with D uncertain. In DNA form, the CDR3 reads TGTGCCAGCAGTTACTTCGGTGGAATGGACGAGCAGTACTTC. As protein: CASSYFGGMDEQYF.